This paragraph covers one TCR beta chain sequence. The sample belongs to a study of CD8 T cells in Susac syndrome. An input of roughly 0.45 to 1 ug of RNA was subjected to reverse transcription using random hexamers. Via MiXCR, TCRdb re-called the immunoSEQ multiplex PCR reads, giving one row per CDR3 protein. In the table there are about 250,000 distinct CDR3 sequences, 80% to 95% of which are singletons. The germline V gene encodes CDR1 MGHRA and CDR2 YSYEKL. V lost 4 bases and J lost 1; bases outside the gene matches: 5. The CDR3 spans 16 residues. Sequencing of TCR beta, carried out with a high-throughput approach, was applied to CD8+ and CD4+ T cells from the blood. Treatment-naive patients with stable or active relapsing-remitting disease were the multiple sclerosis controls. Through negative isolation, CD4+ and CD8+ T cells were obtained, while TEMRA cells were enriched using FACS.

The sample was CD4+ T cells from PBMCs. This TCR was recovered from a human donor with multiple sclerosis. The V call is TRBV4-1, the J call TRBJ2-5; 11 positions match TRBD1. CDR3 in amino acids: CASSPGQGALQETQYF. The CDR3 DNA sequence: TGCGCCAGCAGCCCCGGACAGGGGGCCCTCCAAGAGACCCAGTACTTC.